This T cell receptor (beta chain) is from a study of blood T cell repertoires in COVID-19. This clone was picked up one time. TCRdb's table, derived via immunoSEQ multiplex PCR, lists solely in-frame clones and lacks some. The repertoire holds under 150,000 clones, with around four fifths as singletons. The CDR3 length is 13 residues. Germline-derived CDR1 and CDR2 are MNHEY and SMNVEV (reference sequence). The V gene lost 6 bases and the J gene lost 8 bases, with 16 bases spanning the gap. The TCR originated in a human donor in a cohort sampled during active COVID-19. The sequenced sample was peripheral blood. The V call is TRBV27, the J call TRBJ1-2; no definite D call. CDR3 sequence: CASSPMKTGGYTF. The CDR3 DNA is TGTGCCAGCAGCCCCATGAAGACTGGGGGCTACACCTTC.